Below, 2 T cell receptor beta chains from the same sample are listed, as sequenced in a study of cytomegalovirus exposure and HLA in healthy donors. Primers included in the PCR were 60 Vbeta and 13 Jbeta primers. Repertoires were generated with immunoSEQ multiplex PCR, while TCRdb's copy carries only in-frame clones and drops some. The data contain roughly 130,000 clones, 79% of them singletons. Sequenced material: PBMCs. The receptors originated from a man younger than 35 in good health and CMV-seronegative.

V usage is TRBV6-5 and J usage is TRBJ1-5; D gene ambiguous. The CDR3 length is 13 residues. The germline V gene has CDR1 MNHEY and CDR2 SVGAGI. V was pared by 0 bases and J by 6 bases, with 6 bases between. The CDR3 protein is CASSYSRAQPQHF. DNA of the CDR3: TGTGCCAGCAGTTACTCGAGGGCTCAGCCCCAGCATTTT.

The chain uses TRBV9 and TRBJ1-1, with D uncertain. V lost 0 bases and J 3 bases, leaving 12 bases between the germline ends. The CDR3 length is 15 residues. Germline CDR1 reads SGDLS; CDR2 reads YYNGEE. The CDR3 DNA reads TGTGCCAGCAGCGTAGTGAGGGCGCTTGACACTGAAGCTTTCTTT. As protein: CASSVVRALDTEAFF.